This is a list of T cell receptor beta chains from one sample in a study of tumor and adjacent non-tumor tissue in lung cancer. Using its own MiXCR run on the multiplex PCR reads, TCRdb lists one record per CDR3 protein. The sample yields some 100,000 distinct CDR3 sequences, about 65% seen once. The sequencing sample was made of distant non-tumor lung tissue. The receptors stem from a man aged 55 to 69 with non-small cell lung cancer. Both conserved end residues are part of each CDR3. The D gene is left open where the match is weak. The listing skips clone size in some rows; elsewhere it reads once, few, many or a size class.

.	TRBV4-1	TRBJ2-2	.	TGCGCCAGCAGCCAAGTTTTGGGGGGCACCGGGGAGCTCTTATTT	CASSQVLGGTGELLF
.	TRBV9	TRBJ2-2	TRBD2	TGTGCCAGCAGCGTAATAGCGGGGGGCAACACCGGGGAGCTGCTTTTT	CASSVIAGGNTGELLF
many	TRBV20-1	TRBJ1-2	.	TGCAGTGCTGGCCCTTCGGGATCGGGCTACACCTTC	CSAGPSGSGYTF
once	TRBV20-1	TRBJ2-2	TRBD1	TGCAGTGCTCCCGGGACAGGGGGCACCGGGGAGCTGTTTTTT	CSAPGTGGTGELFF
many	TRBV6-6	TRBJ2-1	.	TGTGCCAGCAGTTACTTGGGGCGGTACAATGAGCAGTTCTTC	CASSYLGRYNEQFF
many	TRBV6-1	TRBJ1-5	.	TGTGCCAGCAGTGAACTTTATCAGCCCCAGCATTTT	CASSELYQPQHF
.	TRBV12-3/TRBV12-4	TRBJ1-4	.	TGTGCCAGCAGATTCCGGGCAGAGAGTAGTGAAAAACTGTTTTTT	CASRFRAESSEKLFF
many	TRBV7-8	TRBJ2-2	TRBD1	TGTGCCAGCAGCCGGGACAGTCCCGGGAACACCGGGGAGCTGTTTTTT	CASSRDSPGNTGELFF
.	TRBV15	TRBJ2-7	TRBD1	TGTGTCACCAGCAGCCCCGGGACAGAGGGGGAGCAGTACTTC	CVTSSPGTEGEQYF
.	TRBV6-6	TRBJ1-2	.	TGTGCCAGCAGTCTCCGGGACACGGCTGATTGCTACACCTTC	CASSLRDTADCYTF
.	TRBV6-1	TRBJ2-2	.	TGTGCCAGCAGTGAAGCTGCCAGAACGAACATCGGGGAACTGTTTTTT	CASSEAARTNIGELFF
many	TRBV7-9	TRBJ2-7	.	TGTGCCAGCAGCTGGGATCACAAGCCCTACGAGCAGTACTTC	CASSWDHKPYEQYF
.	TRBV6-5	TRBJ1-3	.	TGTGCCAGTATGTCGTTTAGTTCCTATACCTCTGGAAACACCATATATTTT	CASMSFSSYTSGNTIYF
few	TRBV5-1	TRBJ2-2	.	TGCGCCAGCAGCTGGACAGTCACCGGGGAGCTGTTTTTT	CASSWTVTGELFF
.	TRBV12-3/TRBV12-4	TRBJ2-7	TRBD1	TGTGCCAGTAGTTTAGGACAGGGGACCAGCGAGCAGTACTTC	CASSLGQGTSEQYF
.	TRBV13	TRBJ1-4	.	TGTGCCAGCAGCATAGGCCATACGGATGAAAAATCGTTTTTT	CASSIGHTDEKSFF
.	TRBV12-3/TRBV12-4	TRBJ1-2	TRBD1	TGTGCCAACAATCGGGGACAGGGGAAAGGCTACACCTTC	CANNRGQGKGYTF
once	TRBV7-8	TRBJ2-1	.	TGTGCCAACAGCTTAAGGGAAACTAGCAATGAGCAGTTCTTC	CANSLRETSNEQFF